This T cell receptor (beta chain) was obtained from a study of monozygotic twins with inflammatory bowel disease. From germline, CDR1 is WSHSY and CDR2 SAAADI. There are 11 residues in the CDR3. TCRdb reprocessed the 5' RACE reads, with one entry per CDR3 protein and no DNA. The table lists 140,000 to 150,000 distinct CDR3 sequences, with more than 1% in the top ten. This TCR was recovered from a human donor with ulcerative colitis or Crohn's disease, or a healthy co-twin of an affected twin (not recorded which). Material for sequencing was blood. This chain uses TRBV10-2 with TRBJ1-1. This CDR3 is CASRINTEAFF.